These T cell receptor beta chains were read from a single sample in a study of prognosis after radiotherapy for stage I lung cancer. TCRdb passed the multiplex PCR reads through MiXCR, listing each CDR3 protein once. The table records under 15,000 distinct CDR3 sequences, roughly 50% of them present only once. The sequences come from PBMCs, collected before or after stereotactic body radiation therapy (not recorded which). The origin of the receptors is a donor at least 50 years old with non-small cell lung cancer. Each CDR3 is given with its conserved first and last residue. The order of the fields is J gene, D gene, V gene, clone size, CDR3 DNA, CDR3 protein. D genes are given only for firm matches. Clone sizes are given selectively: once, few, many, or a class where the clone is expanded.

TRBJ2-1	TRBD1	TRBV7-2	once	TGTGCCAGCAGCATTTCCGGGACAGGCAATGAGCAGTTCTTC	CASSISGTGNEQFF
TRBJ1-3	-	TRBV6-2/TRBV6-3	-	TGTGCCAGCAGTTACGATGGAGCGGCCATATATTTT	CASSYDGAAIYF
TRBJ1-6	-	TRBV15	-	TGTGCCACCAGCAGAGACGACTCACCCCTCCACTTT	CATSRDDSPLHF
TRBJ2-1	-	TRBV27	few	TGTGCCAGCGGGACTGGAGACTACAATGAGCAGTTCTTC	CASGTGDYNEQFF
TRBJ1-2	TRBD1	TRBV7-3	-	TGTGCCATCAGCGATAGGTCAGGGGGTGGTTACACCTTC	CAISDRSGGGYTF
TRBJ2-7	-	TRBV5-1	-	TGCTCCAGCACACAGATAGTGGGAGCCCACGGGCAGTACTTC	CSSTQIVGAHGQYF
TRBJ2-2	-	TRBV10-3	-	TGTGCCTTCAACTCTAGCGACTACACCGGGGAGCTGTTTTTT	CAFNSSDYTGELFF
TRBJ2-6	-	TRBV24-1	few	TGTGCCACCAGTGGAGGGGCTGGGGCCAACGTCCTGACTTTC	CATSGGAGANVLTF
TRBJ1-2	-	TRBV27	-	TGTGCCAGCAGTTCTATTACATGGGCTAACTATGGCTACACCTTC	CASSSITWANYGYTF
TRBJ1-6	TRBD1	TRBV7-9	-	TGTGCCAGCAGCCTCGTACAGGGGAGGGGGTCACCCCTCCACTTT	CASSLVQGRGSPLHF
TRBJ2-2	-	TRBV7-9	-	TGTGCCAGCAGCCCACCCAGACAGGCGGCCACCGGGGAGCTGTTTTTT	CASSPPRQAATGELFF
TRBJ2-3	-	TRBV7-3	medium-sized	TGTGCCAGCAGCTTAGTGGGACTCCCGACGGATACGCAGTATTTT	CASSLVGLPTDTQYF
TRBJ1-2	TRBD1	TRBV5-4	few	TGTGCCAGCAGCTCCGGCGGGACAGGGAGTTTGGGAGGCTACACCTTC	CASSSGGTGSLGGYTF
TRBJ2-7	TRBD2	TRBV5-1	medium-sized	TGCGCCAGCACACAGATAGCGGGAGCCCACGAGCAGTACTTC	CASTQIAGAHEQYF
TRBJ1-4	-	TRBV6-2/TRBV6-3	many	TGTGCCAGCAGTTACTCAGCGGGTTCTAATGAAAAACTGTTTTTT	CASSYSAGSNEKLFF
TRBJ1-2	TRBD1	TRBV20-1	-	TGCAGTGCCAGGATTCCCCTCAGGACAGGGGGCAACTATGGCTACACCTTC	CSARIPLRTGGNYGYTF
TRBJ2-7	-	TRBV29-1	many	TGCAGCGTGGAGGTCTTGAGTCGGCGCGAGCAGTACTTC	CSVEVLSRREQYF
TRBJ2-1	TRBD1	TRBV2	medium-sized	TGTGCCAGCAAACGACAGGGGGCTGACAATGAGCAGTTCTTC	CASKRQGADNEQFF
TRBJ2-3	TRBD2	TRBV9	-	TGTGCCAGCAGCCTACGTGGCGGGAGAGTCACAGATACGCAGTATTTT	CASSLRGGRVTDTQYF
TRBJ2-1	-	TRBV28	-	TGTGCCAGTCGGGCAGGGTCCATCAATGAGCAGTTCTTC	CASRAGSINEQFF
TRBJ1-5	-	TRBV30	-	TGTGCCTGGAGCAGCTATAATAGCAATCAGCCCCAGCATTTT	CAWSSYNSNQPQHF
TRBJ2-7	TRBD1	TRBV7-9	-	TGTGCCAGCACCGACAGGGGTCCCCCCTACGAGCAGTACTTC	CASTDRGPPYEQYF
TRBJ1-2	TRBD1	TRBV24-1	-	TGTGCCACCAGTGATAGCGCCGGGACAGCCTATGGCTACACCTTC	CATSDSAGTAYGYTF
TRBJ1-5	TRBD1	TRBV27	medium-sized	TGTGCCAGCAGGCCTCGGACAGGGGGGAGCAATCAGCCCCAGCATTTT	CASRPRTGGSNQPQHF
TRBJ1-1	TRBD1	TRBV20-1	many	TGCAGTGCTTGGGACAGGGGCACTGAAGCTTTCTTT	CSAWDRGTEAFF
TRBJ2-2	-	TRBV25-1	once	TGTGCCAGCAGTGAAGGGCTATCGTCGGCCGGGGAGCTGTTTTTT	CASSEGLSSAGELFF
TRBJ2-7	-	TRBV6-2/TRBV6-3	medium-sized	TGTGCCAGCAGTTACGTGGGGGCCGAGCAGTACTTC	CASSYVGAEQYF
TRBJ2-7	TRBD2	TRBV30	medium-sized	TGTGCCTGGAGTGTATTAAGCGGGAGGGCCGAAGAGCAGTACTTC	CAWSVLSGRAEEQYF
TRBJ1-2	TRBD1	TRBV6-2/TRBV6-3	medium-sized	TGTGCCAGCAGTTTGGACAGGGGTGGCTACACCTTC	CASSLDRGGYTF
TRBJ2-7	-	TRBV27	once	TGTGCCAGCCCCGGGACGAGACCATACGAGCAGTACTTC	CASPGTRPYEQYF
TRBJ1-5	-	TRBV28	medium-sized	TGTGCCAGCAGTTTATTGGGCGGAGATCAGCCCCAGCATTTT	CASSLLGGDQPQHF
TRBJ1-1	-	TRBV9	many	TGTGCCAGCAGCGTAGATTGGAACACTGAAGCTTTCTTT	CASSVDWNTEAFF
TRBJ1-2	-	TRBV6-2/TRBV6-3	-	TGTGCCAGCAGATTAACAGAAATCTATGGCTACACCTTC	CASRLTEIYGYTF
TRBJ2-1	-	TRBV7-3	medium-sized	TGTGCCAGCAGCTTAGGTAGCGGCAATGAGCAGTTCTTC	CASSLGSGNEQFF
TRBJ2-2	TRBD2	TRBV29-1	many	TGCAGCGTTGAGTACGCTAGCGGGAGGGGGGGCGGGGAGCTGTTTTTT	CSVEYASGRGGGELFF
TRBJ2-1	-	TRBV24-1	medium-sized	TGTGCCACCAGTGTCGAGGGCCCAACCTACAATGAGCAGTTCTTC	CATSVEGPTYNEQFF
TRBJ2-3	-	TRBV25-1	-	TGTGCCAGCAGTGGGCTTAACAGACACGGGCGAGTTCCGGGGCACACAGATACGCAGTATTTT	CASSGLNRHGRVPGHTDTQYF
TRBJ2-7	TRBD2	TRBV6-5	few	TGTGCCATCGGTTACTCGAGCCCTAGCGGGAGAAAAGGCGAGCAGTACTTC	CAIGYSSPSGRKGEQYF
TRBJ2-2	TRBD2	TRBV6-4	-	TGTGCCAGCAGTTACCTTAGCGGGCTGGGATCCGGGGAGCTGTTTTTT	CASSYLSGLGSGELFF
TRBJ2-7	TRBD2	TRBV2	medium-sized	TGTGCCAGCTCCGGGACCGGGACTAGCGGAGTTATGAGCTCCTACGAGCAGTACTTC	CASSGTGTSGVMSSYEQYF
TRBJ2-7	-	TRBV12-3/TRBV12-4	once	TGTGCCAGCAAGTCGGGTCAGTACGAGCAGTACTTC	CASKSGQYEQYF
TRBJ2-7	TRBD1	TRBV7-8	medium-sized	TGTGCCAGCACCCGGGACAGGAACGGGGAGCAGTACTTC	CASTRDRNGEQYF